The text below deals with one TCR beta chain. What this receptor recognizes is not known. Base qualities were left out, and no much larger clone turns up one base away. This sample stems from a study of shared clonotypes between healthy human individuals (TCRdb year 2020). Concerning the study at large: Three men and a couple of women, aged 18 to 49 years, made up the cohort. Per donor, three plates each were used for CD4 naive and CD4 memory, two for CD8 naive, and one for CD8 memory. The study deeply sequenced blood TCR repertoires of about 5 healthy adults to estimate repertoire size and the extent of clonotype sharing between individuals. Different laboratories and diverse techniques were used to prepare libraries and sequence TCR repertoires, to increase sequencing depth and limit assay-specific biases. Between about 0.85 and 8.9 billion PBMCs per donor were obtained by leukapheresis.

The donors were healthy, HIV-negative adults with no recently reported acute infections or vaccinations. Every donor was a Caucasian adult residing in Nashville, Tennessee, USA. Magnetic negative selection was used to enrich CD4+ T cells, after which naive cells were positively selected on CD45RA and the negative fraction became the memory subset. Blood was obtained by leukapheresis, after which PBMCs were separated by Ficoll-Histopaque density gradient centrifugation and cryopreserved in liquid nitrogen vapor phase. Analytical flow cytometry was used to check the purity and quantity of each magnetically sorted T cell population. Each sorted fraction had its genomic DNA isolated and then quantified by UV absorbance on a Nanodrop 2000c. V sheds 3 bases and J sheds 3 bases, leaving 14 bases between their ends. The germline V gene yields MGHRA for CDR1 and YSYEKL for CDR2. Measured from the cysteine to the phenylalanine, the CDR3 is 15 residues long. Just CDR3 DNA is preserved here, 45 bases in frame from base 1.

Broader findings and caveats from the paper: Pairwise subsampling indicated that sequencing depth was expected to affect the degree of clonotype sharing among donors. Incomplete sequencing was indicated by rarefaction of sorted-subset datasets, despite the large sequencing depth. Compared with non-shared clonotypes, the clonotypes found in all four sorted-subset donors had higher generation probabilities. Because the study included only a small number of donors, the genetic and exposure-history diversity represented was limited. Across a handful of donors, roughly 5.1% of naive CD4, more than 3% of naive CD8, under 2.5% of memory CD4, and approximately 0.4% of memory CD8 clonotypes were shared. Naive subsets generally had larger estimated clonotype richness than memory subsets. Only blood was sampled, and tissue TCR repertoires likely differ from those in blood.

TCR CDR3 regions were amplified from genomic DNA by multiplex PCR using the deep immunoSEQ assay. Extracted genomic DNA from each cell subset was distributed evenly across all wells of several immunoSEQ 96-well plates, and each plate was treated as a replicate. For sorted subsets, about 0.2 ug genomic DNA, equal to tens of thousands of T cell genomes, was loaded into each replicate PCR. Purified libraries were quantified with a Qubit 3.0 fluorometer, sized on a Bioanalyzer 2100, and re-quantified with the KAPA Library Quantification kit. Every immunoSEQ 96-well plate was sequenced on a dedicated single-read 150-cycle Illumina NextSeq 550 flow cell. In the source study's methods: The immunoSEQ output contained only junctional sequences without quality scores, so filtering could not match that applied to full-length reads. Sequences were annotated with PyIR, a Python wrapper for IgBLAST v1.9, using IMGT germline references to assign V/J genes and CDR3. Reads with weak V/J assignments (E-value above 1e-6), missing CDR3, stop codons, out-of-frame junctions, or ambiguous translated residues were removed. V3J clonotypes were defined as sequences sharing an identical inferred V gene, J gene, and CDR3 amino acid sequence. Percentage overlap between repertoires was calculated by dividing the number of shared unique clonotypes by the size of the smaller repertoire. RTK rarefaction, the Chao1 estimator, and Recon v2.1 estimates of unobserved clonotypes were used to assess repertoire richness. Generation probabilities for all TCRbeta clonotypes obtained by the gDNA method from a handful of donors were computed using OLGA. Held by TCRdb, this immuneACCESS table contains in-frame sequences only and omits some clones. Under half of the omission traces to an unresolved V gene where checked; the cause of the rest is unknown. The V and J calls and clone size are taken from that table; D and trimming were inferred from the DNA. The sample table lists about 2.4 million clones, 80% to 95% of them with a count of one. The ten largest clones take up 0.36% of the sample.

Sequences were obtained from naive CD4+ T cells from PBMCs. The cell subset or site label on this specimen signifies: CD45RA+ positively selected. The chain is encoded by TRBV4-1 joined to TRBJ1-2; possibly the D gene is TRBD1, per 6 matching bases. This TCR was recovered from a man aged 18 to 30 in good health. Some clones in this sample may be carry-over from other donors' samples. CDR3 region: CASSQGTSRDYGYTF. The DNA reads as follows: TGCGCCAGCAGCCAGGGGACATCCCGGGACTATGGCTACACCTTC.